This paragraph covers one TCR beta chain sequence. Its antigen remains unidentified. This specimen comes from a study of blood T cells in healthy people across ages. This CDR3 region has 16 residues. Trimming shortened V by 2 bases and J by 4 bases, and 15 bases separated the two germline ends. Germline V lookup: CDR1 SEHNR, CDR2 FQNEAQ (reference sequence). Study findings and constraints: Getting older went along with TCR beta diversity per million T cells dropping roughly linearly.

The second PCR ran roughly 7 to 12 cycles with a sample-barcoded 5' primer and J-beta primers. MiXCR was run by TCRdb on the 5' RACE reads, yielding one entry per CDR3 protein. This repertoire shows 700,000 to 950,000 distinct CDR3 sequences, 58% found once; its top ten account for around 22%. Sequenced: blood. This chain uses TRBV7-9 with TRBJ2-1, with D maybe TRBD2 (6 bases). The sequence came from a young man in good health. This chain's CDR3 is CASSLKRLADYNEQFF. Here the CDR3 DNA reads TGTGCCAGCAGCTTAAAACGCTTAGCGGATTACAATGAGCAGTTCTTC.